The 21 T cell receptor beta chains below were found in one sample sequenced in a study of T cell responses to AZD1222 COVID-19 vaccine. Assay used: immunoSEQ multiplex PCR; TCRdb lists only in-frame clones, some missing. The data show 100,000 or so clones, 86% seen once. The starting material was peripheral blood, obtained on day 0 of AZD1222 vaccination. The source of these receptors is an adult in good health.

This clone is judged medium-sized. The rearrangement uses TRBV11-2 and TRBJ2-7; 10 bases fit TRBD1. The CDR3 totals 16 residues. Germline CDR1 is SGHAT and CDR2 is FQNNGV. V shed 2 bases, J shed 2 bases, and the junction held 6 bases outside the gene matches. The CDR3 DNA follows: TGTGCCAGCAGCTTATTAAGGGACAGGGGCCCCTACGAGCAGTACTTC. Its protein is CASSLLRDRGPYEQYF. Full variable domain (missing parts from reference TRBV11-2 and TRBJ2-7): EAGVAQSPRYKIIEKRQSVAFWCNPISGHATLYWYQQILGQGPKLLIQFQNNGVVDDSQLPKDRFSAERLKGVDSTLKIQPAKLEDSAVYLCASSLLRDRGPYEQYFGPGTRLTVT.

V gene TRBV28 combines with J gene TRBJ2-1; possible D gene TRBD1, 5 bases. The germline CDR1 and CDR2 sequences are MDHEN and SYDVKM. The CDR3 contains 15 residues. Trimming removed 6 bases at V and 2 bases at J, with 14 bases between. This chain's CDR3 is CASRDDRQTYNEQFF. CDR3 nucleotides: TGTGCCAGCAGAGACGACAGACAAACCTACAATGAGCAGTTCTTC. The full variable domain, with the rest looked up from reference TRBV28 and TRBJ2-1, is DVKVTQSSRYLVKRTGEKVFLECVQDMDHENMFWYRQDPGLGLRLIYFSYDVKMKEKGDIPEGYSVSREKKERFSLILESASTNQTSMYLCASRDDRQTYNEQFFGPGTRLTVL.

Here the CDR3 DNA reads TGTGCCAGCAGTACCTCCCCCGGGACTAGTGGCTACACCTTC. This translates into CASSTSPGTSGYTF. This chain uses TRBV27 with TRBJ1-2, with a tentative D call TRBD1 (5 bases). The CDR3 spans 14 residues. V lost 5 bases and J lost 7, with 17 bases in between. Germline CDR1 MNHEY, CDR2 SMNVEV (reference sequence).

This chain uses TRBV6-2 or TRBV6-3 with TRBJ2-1; perhaps TRBD1 as D (6 bases). The V gene's germline CDR1 is MNHEY and CDR2 SVGEGT. The V gene lost 6 bases and the J gene lost 8 bases, with 11 bases spanning the gap. The CDR3 length is 12 residues. CDR3 in amino acids: CASSPRTDEQFF. The DNA for the CDR3 is TGTGCCAGCAGCCCCCGGACAGATGAGCAGTTCTTC.

V gene TRBV15 combines with J gene TRBJ1-4, with TRBD1 matching 7 bases. The germline CDR1 and CDR2 sequences are LNHNV and YYDKDF (reference sequence). V shed 3 bases, J shed 5 bases, and the junction held 9 bases outside the gene matches. This CDR3 has 16 amino acids. CDR3: CATSRTPTGRNEKLFF. Written as DNA, the CDR3 is TGTGCCACCAGCAGGACGCCGACAGGGCGGAATGAAAAACTGTTTTTT.

V is TRBV29-1 and J is TRBJ2-3, with D uncertain. The CDR3 is made up of 9 amino acids. Germline V gives CDR1 SQVTM, CDR2 ANQGSEA. V was pared by 7 bases and J by 6 bases, with 5 bases between. The CDR3 DNA is TGCAGCGAGGGTGATACGCAGTATTTT. This encodes CSEGDTQYF.

This rearrangement joins TRBV6-5 to TRBJ1-1, with 11 bases lining up with TRBD1. The CDR3 length is 15 residues. CDR1 is MNHEY, CDR2 SVGAGI, per germline. V was pared by 6 bases and J by 7 bases, with 10 bases of the junction left unmatched. Written as DNA, the CDR3 is TGTGCCAGCAGCCATTCTCCGGGACAGGGGGGTGAAGCTTTCTTT. Its translation is CASSHSPGQGGEAFF.

The chain joins TRBV19 to TRBJ1-5, with 10 bases aligning to TRBD1. V gave up 8 bases and J gave up 7 bases; unmatched junction bases: 17. CDR1 is LNHDA and CDR2 is SQIVND in the germline V gene (reference sequence). The CDR3 sequence is 17 residues long. The DNA of the CDR3 is TGTGCCAGTGCCCCACCGGGACAGGGGATTTCCAAGCAGCCCCAGCATTTT. This encodes CASAPPGQGISKQPQHF.

V is TRBV7-8 and J is TRBJ2-3; D call uncertain. CDR3 length equals 13 residues. Germline V gene data show CDR1 as SGHVS and CDR2 as FQNEAQ. V gave up 5 bases and J gave up 8 bases, with 14 bases separating them. The CDR3 DNA follows: TGTGCCAGCAGCCCTGAAAGTTCTCGTACGCAGTATTTT. Its protein product is CASSPESSRTQYF.

J is TRBJ2-3 and V is TRBV4-1; D is perhaps TRBD1 (6 bases). The CDR3 totals 13 residues. Trimming stripped 4 bases from V and 5 bases from J, with 10 bases between. The germline V gene encodes CDR1 MGHRA and CDR2 YSYEKL. The CDR3 reads CASSLTGLDTQYF. CDR3 nucleotide sequence: TGCGCCAGCAGCCTTACAGGGTTAGATACGCAGTATTTT.

V usage is TRBV10-3 and J usage is TRBJ2-7; 8 nucleotides line up with TRBD1. The CDR3 has 15 residues. The trim removed 4 bases at V and 1 base at J, leaving 6 bases unmatched. Germline V lookup: CDR1 ENHRY, CDR2 SYGVKD. CDR3 region: CAISGSGTGSYEQYF. In DNA form, the CDR3 reads TGTGCCATCAGTGGTTCCGGGACAGGTTCCTACGAGCAGTACTTC.

This rearrangement joins TRBV6-5 to TRBJ1-4; D is undetermined. The CDR3 runs to 13 residues. In germline, CDR1 is MNHEY, CDR2 SVGAGI. The ends were cut back, 0 bases at V and 8 bases at J, with 7 bases in the middle. This chain's CDR3 is CASSYSTKEKLFF. CDR3 nucleotides: TGTGCCAGCAGTTACTCGACAAAGGAAAAACTGTTTTTT.

This clone has only a few counts. The genes are TRBV30 and TRBJ1-6; tentative D call: TRBD1 (6 bases). V was clipped by 1 base and J by 10 bases, with 11 bases between them. This CDR3 contains 13 residues. CDR1 is GTSNPN and CDR2 is SVGIG in the germline V gene (reference sequence). The CDR3 region has the DNA TGTGCCTGGAGTGCGGACAGAGGATCACCCCTCCACTTT. Translating it yields CAWSADRGSPLHF.

This clone has only one observation. The V gene is TRBV7-4, the J gene TRBJ2-7; 10 positions match TRBD2. Trimming removed 5 bases from V and 7 bases from J; junction bases left unmatched: 14. From germline, CDR1 is SGHVT and CDR2 SQSDAQ. This CDR3 has 16 amino acids. The CDR3 sequence: CASSPEVLAGAREQYF. The CDR3 DNA reads as TGTGCCAGCAGCCCGGAGGTTCTAGCGGGAGCCCGGGAGCAGTACTTC. The full variable domain, rest sourced from reference TRBV7-4 and TRBJ2-7, is GAGVSQSPRYKVAKRGRDVALRCDSISGHVTLYWYRQTLGQGSEVLTYSQSDAQRDKSGRPSGRFSAERPERSVSTLKIQRTEQGDSAVYLCASSPEVLAGAREQYFGPGTRLTVT.

The chain couples TRBV4-1 to TRBJ2-3; 11 bases agree with TRBD2. The CDR3 length is 16 residues. V lost 4 bases to trimming and J lost 3 bases; unmatched junction nucleotides: 6. Germline-derived CDR1 and CDR2 are MGHRA and YSYEKL. The CDR3 spells CASSRSLAGATDTQYF. The CDR3, as DNA: TGCGCCAGCAGCCGTTCACTAGCGGGAGCAACAGATACGCAGTATTTT.

V and J are TRBV7-3 and TRBJ2-2, with a weak D call TRBD1 (5 bases). The CDR3 has 17 amino acids. Germline CDR1 reads SGHTA; CDR2 reads FQGTGA. Between the trimmed V and J ends, which lost 5 bases and 7 bases, there was a span of 23 bases. The CDR3, as DNA: TGTGCCAGCAGCCCACAACAGGTTCGGAGTGGTAGCGGGGAGCTGTTTTTT. It encodes CASSPQQVRSGSGELFF.

The V and J genes are TRBV9 and TRBJ2-1; unclear D gene. Germline CDR1 SGDLS, CDR2 YYNGEE. CDR3 length equals 15 residues. Trimming removed 2 bases from V and 1 base from J, with 10 bases in between. The CDR3 bases are TGTGCCAGCAGCGTTTTGGTCGCGTCCTACAATGAGCAGTTCTTC. It is translated as CASSVLVASYNEQFF.

The V and J genes are TRBV5-1 and TRBJ1-1; TRBD1 might be the D (5 bases). Germline lookup yields CDR1 SGHRS and CDR2 YFSETQ. The CDR3 runs to 15 residues. V shed 4 bases and J shed 0 bases, with 13 bases lying between them. CDR3 in amino acids: CASSPTGGMNTEAFF. As DNA, the CDR3 is TGCGCCAGCAGCCCCACGGGGGGGATGAACACTGAAGCTTTCTTT.

The chain joins TRBV5-8 to TRBJ2-1; D possibly matches TRBD1 or TRBD2 (5 bases each). Deletions cut 2 bases from V and 7 bases from J, with 19 bases between. CDR3 length equals 16 residues. The germline gives CDR1 SGHTS, CDR2 YDEGEE. CDR3 sequence: CASSFLGTALWNEQFF. The CDR3 DNA sequence: TGTGCCAGCAGCTTCCTGGGGACGGCCTTATGGAATGAGCAGTTCTTC.

Regarding this clone: Relative to the germline gene, one junction end is altered; a read error may explain this. The genes are TRBV12-3 or TRBV12-4 and TRBJ2-7, with D perhaps TRBD1 (6 bases). This CDR3 is built from 12 residues. CDR3 protein: CASSFIFGQLDF. The CDR3 region has the DNA TGTGCCAGCAGTTTTATTTTCGGACAGCTGGACTTC.

V and J are TRBV30 and TRBJ1-3; no reliable D call. V was trimmed by 0 bases and J by 2 bases, leaving 11 bases between them. Germline V gene sequence: CDR1 GTSNPN, CDR2 SVGIG (reference sequence). This CDR3 spans 15 amino acids. Here the CDR3 DNA reads TGTGCCTGGAGTGTAGGGCGCCAAGCTGGAAACACCATATATTTT. As protein: CAWSVGRQAGNTIYF. Using reference TRBV30 and TRBJ1-3 for the parts outside the CDR3, the full variable domain is SQTIHQWPATLVQPVGSPLSLECTVEGTSNPNLYWYRQAAGRGLQLLFYSVGIGQISSEVPQNLSASRPQDRQFILSSKKLLLSDSGFYLCAWSVGRQAGNTIYFGEGSWLTVV.